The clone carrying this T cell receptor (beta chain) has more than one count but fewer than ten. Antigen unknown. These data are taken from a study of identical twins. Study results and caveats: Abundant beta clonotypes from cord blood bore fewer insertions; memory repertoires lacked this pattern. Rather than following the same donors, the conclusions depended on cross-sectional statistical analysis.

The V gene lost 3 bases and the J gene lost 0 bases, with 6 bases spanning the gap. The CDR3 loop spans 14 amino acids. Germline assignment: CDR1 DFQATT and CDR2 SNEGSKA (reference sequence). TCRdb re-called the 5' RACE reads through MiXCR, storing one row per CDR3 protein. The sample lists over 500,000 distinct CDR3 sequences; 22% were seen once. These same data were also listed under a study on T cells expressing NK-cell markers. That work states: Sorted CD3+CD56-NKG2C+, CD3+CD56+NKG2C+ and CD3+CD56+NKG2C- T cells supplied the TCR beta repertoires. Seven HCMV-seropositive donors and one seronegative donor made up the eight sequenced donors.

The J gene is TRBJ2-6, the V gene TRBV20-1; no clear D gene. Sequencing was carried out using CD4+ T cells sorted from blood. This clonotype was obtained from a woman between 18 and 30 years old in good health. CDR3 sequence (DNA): TGCAGTGCTAGCCTTAACTCTGGGGCCAACGTCCTGACTTTC. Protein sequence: CSASLNSGANVLTF.